Presented here are 8 T cell receptor beta chains from one specimen sequenced in a study of blood T cell repertoires in COVID-19. TCRdb's copy holds only in-frame clones and misses some; the assay was immunoSEQ multiplex PCR. The sample lists 95,000 to 150,000 clones, over 75% occurring once. The sequenced material came from peripheral blood. The receptor source for this set is a man under 40 with COVID-19, enrolled during active disease.

V gene TRBV7-2 combines with J gene TRBJ1-6; 8 positions match TRBD1. The trim removed 5 bases at V and 7 bases at J, leaving 7 bases unmatched. Germline V gene lookup returns CDR1 SGHTA and CDR2 FQGNSA. The CDR3 length is 15 residues. The CDR3 DNA reads as TGTGCCAGCAGCCCGCGACAGGGGAAGAATTCACCCCTCCACTTT. Translation: CASSPRQGKNSPLHF.

The rearrangement links TRBV27 to TRBJ2-2; D remains unclear. The CDR3 covers 17 residues. V lost 0 bases and J 4 bases, leaving 15 bases between the germline ends. Germline CDR1 MNHEY, CDR2 SMNVEV (reference sequence). The CDR3 loop is CASSLSLAGRFTGELFF. The DNA for the CDR3 is TGTGCCAGCAGTTTATCGTTGGCAGGTCGTTTCACCGGGGAGCTGTTTTTT.

Here the CDR3 reads CASSLDITGSLETQYF. CDR3 in DNA: TGTGCCAGCAGCTTAGATATAACAGGGAGTTTGGAGACCCAGTACTTC. V gene TRBV11-2 combines with J gene TRBJ2-5; a possible D gene is TRBD1 (6 bases). The CDR3 extends over 16 amino acids. Germline CDR1 is SGHAT and CDR2 is FQNNGV. Trimming took off 0 bases at V and 5 bases at J, with 16 bases between the two ends.

Only one count was recorded for this clone. This chain joins TRBV19 and TRBJ1-1, with TRBD1 identical over 12 bases. J gave up 10 bases and V 5 bases, and 8 bases lay outside the gene matches. Germline V gene data show CDR1 as LNHDA and CDR2 as SQIVND (reference sequence). CDR3 length: 14 residues. As DNA, the CDR3 is TGTGCCAGTAGTCGGGACAGGGGGCAAGTGGGAGCTTTCTTT. The encoded protein is CASSRDRGQVGAFF. Full variable domain (missing parts from reference TRBV19 and TRBJ1-1): DGGITQSPKYLFRKEGQNVTLSCEQNLNHDAMYWYRQDPGQGLRLIYYSQIVNDFQKGDIAEGYSVSREKKESFPLTVTSAQKNPTAFYLCASSRDRGQVGAFFGQGTRLTVV.

CDR3: CASSDSTREYNEQFF. In DNA form, the CDR3 reads TGTGCCAGCAGTGATAGTACGCGGGAGTACAATGAGCAGTTCTTC. The V call is TRBV2, the J call TRBJ2-1, with 7 bases that match TRBD2. CDR3 length: 15 amino acids. The V gene end was trimmed by 3 bases and the J gene end by 4 bases; junction bases not matched to a gene: 6. CDR1 and CDR2 (germline): SNHLY, FYNNEI.

This rearrangement joins TRBV7-8 to TRBJ1-1; the D is unclear. The CDR3 runs to 18 residues. In germline, CDR1 is SGHVS, CDR2 FQNEAQ. The germline V and J ends were trimmed by 4 bases and 0 bases, with 21 bases remaining between them. The CDR3 sequence: CASSSARGRGVMNTEAFF. In DNA, the CDR3 is TGTGCCAGCAGCTCGGCGCGAGGGAGAGGAGTCATGAACACTGAAGCTTTCTTT.

J is TRBJ1-5 and V is TRBV4-2, with 9 positions matching TRBD1. Per germline, CDR1 LGHNA and CDR2 YNFKEQ. The CDR3 spans 15 residues. The junction had 6 bases not matched to a gene; V was cut back by 4 bases and J by 5 bases. CDR3 in amino acids: CASSPRDRVDQPQHF. The DNA for the CDR3 is TGTGCCAGCAGCCCTCGGGACAGGGTAGATCAGCCCCAGCATTTT.

This chain joins TRBV11-2 and TRBJ2-5; D remains ambiguous. Germline CDR1 and CDR2: SGHAT and FQNNGV. The germline V and J ends were trimmed by 1 base and 5 bases, with 8 bases remaining between them. CDR3 length equals 13 residues. The CDR3 coding sequence is TGTGCCAGCAGCTTAGCCTTCGGTGAGACCCAGTACTTC. Translating gives CASSLAFGETQYF.